This T cell receptor beta chain stems from a study of metastatic and nonmetastatic thyroid tumors. As for the study in general: Peripheral blood and tumor or nodule samples from malignant and benign thyroid patients were compared. Study results and caveats: In both blood and tumor samples, TCR beta diversity was reported significantly higher for malignant than benign nodules.

Germline V gene sequence: CDR1 MNHEY, CDR2 SVGEGT. The CDR3 has 18 residues. Every patient was untreated before thyroid surgery. As processed by the authors: Building a distant-metastasis classifier for papillary thyroid cancer drew on CDR3 differences across clinicopathological groups. MiXCR was used by TCRdb to re-call the PCR reads. The V and J calls were not made by the authors but by TCRdb's processing. The profile shows 30,000 to 35,000 clones, approximately 30% of them singletons. This clone was picked up a small number of times. Antigen: not known. At one end the junction does not follow the germline gene, possibly because of a read error.

The receptor was derived from a female donor with papillary thyroid cancer or a benign thyroid nodule (not recorded which). Some clones in this sample may be carry-over from other donors' samples. The chain uses TRBV6-2 or TRBV6-3 and TRBJ2-7; D gene unclear. Source material: blood. CDR3 DNA sequence: TGTGTCAGCAGTTACCAACCTATCGGGTTGGACCCTTTCTACGAGCAGTACTTC. This codes for CVSSYQPIGLDPFYEQYF.